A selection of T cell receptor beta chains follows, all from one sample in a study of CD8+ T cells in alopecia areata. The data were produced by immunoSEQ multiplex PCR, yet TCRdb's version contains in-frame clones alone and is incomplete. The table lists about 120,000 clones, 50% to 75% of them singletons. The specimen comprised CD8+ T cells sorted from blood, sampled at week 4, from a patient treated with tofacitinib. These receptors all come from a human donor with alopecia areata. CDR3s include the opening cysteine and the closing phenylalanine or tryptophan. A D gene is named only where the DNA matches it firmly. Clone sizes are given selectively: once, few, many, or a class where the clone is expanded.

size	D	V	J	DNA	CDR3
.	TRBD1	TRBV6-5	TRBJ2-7	TGTGCCAGCAGTATCACAGGGGATGGGTACGAGCAGTACTTC	CASSITGDGYEQYF
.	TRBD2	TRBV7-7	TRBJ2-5	TGTGCTAGCAGCTACCGACTAGCGGGGCAAGAGACCCAGTACTTC	CASSYRLAGQETQYF
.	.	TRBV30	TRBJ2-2	TGTGCCTGGAGTCCAGGGATACGCACCGGGGAGCTGTTTTTT	CAWSPGIRTGELFF
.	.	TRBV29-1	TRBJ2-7	TGCAGCGTCGAATTGAACCACCGGGACGGACCCTACGAGCAGTACTTC	CSVELNHRDGPYEQYF
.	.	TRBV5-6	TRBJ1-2	TGTGCCAGCAGCTTCAAATCCAAGGGGGACCGGGACTATGGCTACACCTTC	CASSFKSKGDRDYGYTF
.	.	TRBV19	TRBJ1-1	TGTGCCAGTAGTAGGTACAGTGAAGCTTTCTTT	CASSRYSEAFF
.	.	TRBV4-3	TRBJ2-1	TGCGCCAGCAGCCAAGAAGAGGGGTTGAGGAATGAGCAGTTCTTC	CASSQEEGLRNEQFF
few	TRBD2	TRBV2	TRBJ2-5	TGTGCCAGCACCGCGAGTAGCGGGATCCAAGAGACCCAGTACTTC	CASTASSGIQETQYF
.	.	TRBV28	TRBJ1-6	TGTGCCAGCGGGCTCGGGGGAACATATAATTCACCCCTCCACTTT	CASGLGGTYNSPLHF
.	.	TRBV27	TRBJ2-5	TGTGCCAGCAGCCCTGACGGGGAAGAGACCCAGTACTTC	CASSPDGEETQYF
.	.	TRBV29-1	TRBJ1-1	TGCAGCGTTGTAACACCAGGTTCGGGCGGCACTGAAGCTTTCTTT	CSVVTPGSGGTEAFF
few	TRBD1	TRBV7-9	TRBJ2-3	TGTGCCAGCGGAAGCGTACAGGGGGCAGAAGATACGCAGTATTTT	CASGSVQGAEDTQYF
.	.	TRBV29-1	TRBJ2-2	TGCAGCGTTAGCCAAACCACCGGGGAGCTGTTTTTT	CSVSQTTGELFF
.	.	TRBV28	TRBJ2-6	TGTGCCAGCAGCCCGGGAAGCCCGCTCTCTGGGGCCAACGTCCTGACTTTC	CASSPGSPLSGANVLTF
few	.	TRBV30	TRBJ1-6	TGTGCCTGGCTCTGGGGGGATTCACCCCTCCACTTT	CAWLWGDSPLHF
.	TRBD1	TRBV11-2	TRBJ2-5	TGTGCCAGCAGCTCCTTTGACAGGGCTGGAGAGACCCAGTACTTC	CASSSFDRAGETQYF
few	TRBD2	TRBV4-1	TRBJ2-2	TGCGCCAGCAGCCAAATAGCGGGGACGAACACCGGGGAGCTGTTTTTT	CASSQIAGTNTGELFF
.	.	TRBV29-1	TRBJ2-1	TGCAGCGTTGAAGCGGGGGCTTACAATGAGCAGTTCTTC	CSVEAGAYNEQFF
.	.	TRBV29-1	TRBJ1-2	TGCAGCGTTTGGCACAGCTATGGCTACACCTTC	CSVWHSYGYTF
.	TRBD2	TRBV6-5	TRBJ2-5	TGTGCCAGCAGTTCGGGGGGATTACAAGAGACCCAGTACTTC	CASSSGGLQETQYF
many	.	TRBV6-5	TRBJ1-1	TGTGCCAGCAGTTACTCATCCGAGAACACTGAAGCTTTCTTT	CASSYSSENTEAFF
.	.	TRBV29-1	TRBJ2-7	TGCAGCGGAGTAGGTCGAAGTTCCTACGAGCAGTACTTC	CSGVGRSSYEQYF
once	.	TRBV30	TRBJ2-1	TGTGCCTGGAGTGTATCGAGTGAGCAGTTCTTC	CAWSVSSEQFF
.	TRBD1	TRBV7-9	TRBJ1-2	TGTGCCAGCAGCCCACGGACAGGGAAGATTGGCTACACCTTC	CASSPRTGKIGYTF
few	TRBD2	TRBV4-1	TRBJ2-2	TGCGCCAGCAGCCAAGATGGCAGCGGGGGAACCGGGGAGCTGTTTTTT	CASSQDGSGGTGELFF
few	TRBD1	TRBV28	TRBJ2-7	TGTGCCAGCAGTTTATCCCCGAGGGACAGATCCACCTACGAGCAGTACTTC	CASSLSPRDRSTYEQYF
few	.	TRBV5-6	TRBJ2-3	TGTGCCAGCAGCTTGGAGGGCGGGGACACAGATACGCAGTATTTT	CASSLEGGDTDTQYF
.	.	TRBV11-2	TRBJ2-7	TGTGCCAGCAGCTTAGCAGAGGCCTACGAGCAGTACTTC	CASSLAEAYEQYF
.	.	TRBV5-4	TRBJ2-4	TGTGCCAGCAGCTTAACCTGGGGGCCCTTGAGCCAAAACATTCAGTACTTC	CASSLTWGPLSQNIQYF
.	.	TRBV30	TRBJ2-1	TGTGCCTGGAGTCTTGGGGCTGGGGATGAGCAGTTCTTC	CAWSLGAGDEQFF
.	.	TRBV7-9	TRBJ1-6	TGTGCCAGCAGCCCGAGGGGGGTAGGGCCCCTCCACTTT	CASSPRGVGPLHF
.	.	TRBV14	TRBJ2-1	TGTGCCAGCAGCCAGTACCGGTTCTCCTACAATGAGCAGTTCTTC	CASSQYRFSYNEQFF
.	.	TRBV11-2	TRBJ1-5	TGTGCCAGCAGCTTATCAAGCGCCCAAAATCAGCCCCAGCATTTT	CASSLSSAQNQPQHF
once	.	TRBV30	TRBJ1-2	TGTGCCTGGCCCCAGGGGCCCTATGGCTACACCTTC	CAWPQGPYGYTF
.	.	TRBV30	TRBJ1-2	TGTGCCTGGAGTGCGGGAGGCAGGGATGGCTACACCTTC	CAWSAGGRDGYTF